The 28 T cell receptor beta chains listed next were all sequenced from one sample in a study of cytomegalovirus exposure and HLA in healthy donors. Amplification used 60 Vbeta primers and 13 Jbeta primers. Method: immunoSEQ multiplex PCR; TCRdb's copy keeps in-frame clones and lacks some. Of approximately 110,000 clones listed, 75% to 85% are singletons. Sequencing used PBMCs. These receptor sequences come from a man aged 35-49 years in good health and CMV-seronegative.

The J gene is TRBJ2-5, the V gene TRBV28; the D is unclear. Germline CDR1 MDHEN, CDR2 SYDVKM. V lost 6 bases to trimming and J lost 2 bases, with 4 bases between them. This CDR3 region has 11 residues. CDR3 region: CASSRQETQYF. CDR3 nucleotide sequence: TGTGCCAGCAGCCGGCAAGAGACCCAGTACTTC.

The V and J genes are TRBV7-2 and TRBJ1-2, with D perhaps matching TRBD1 (5 bases). V lost 1 base and J 6 bases, leaving 9 bases between the germline ends. CDR3 length: 13 residues. Germline V lookup: CDR1 SGHTA, CDR2 FQGNSA. The CDR3 is CASSLETGDGYTF. The DNA of the CDR3 is TGTGCCAGCAGCTTAGAAACAGGCGATGGCTACACCTTC.

This clone was counted a few times. The chain joins TRBV2 to TRBJ1-2; D is perhaps TRBD1 (6 bases). V was trimmed by 2 bases and J by 8 bases, leaving 15 bases between them. The CDR3 consists of 14 residues. Germline loops: CDR1 SNHLY, CDR2 FYNNEI. Here the CDR3 DNA reads TGTGCCAGCAGTGAACAGACAGGAGGTACCGGCTACACCTTC. Protein product: CASSEQTGGTGYTF.

The chain uses TRBV28 and TRBJ1-5; TRBD1 aligns across 8 bases. V trimming: 5 bases; J trimming: 7 bases; junction bases outside the gene matches: 10. Germline V gene lookup returns CDR1 MDHEN and CDR2 SYDVKM. This CDR3 region has 15 residues. CDR3 DNA sequence: TGTGCCAGCAGTCTACAGGGGGAGGGGGCACAGCCCCAGCATTTT. Protein product: CASSLQGEGAQPQHF.

The chain combines TRBV7-2 with TRBJ2-3; D possibly corresponds to TRBD1 (6 bases). CDR3 length: 18 residues. Germline CDR1 SGHTA, CDR2 FQGNSA. V was pared by 5 bases and J by 0 bases, with 21 bases between. CDR3 coding DNA: TGTGCCAGCAGCGCTAAGTGGGTGGGGACAACTAGCACAGATACGCAGTATTTT. Protein: CASSAKWVGTTSTDTQYF. The complete variable domain, with remaining parts taken from reference TRBV7-2 and TRBJ2-3, reads GAGVSQSPSNKVTEKGKDVELRCDPISGHTALYWYRQSLGQGLEFLIYFQGNSAPDKSGLPSDRFSAERTGGSVSTLTIQRTQQEDSAVYLCASSAKWVGTTSTDTQYFGPGTRLTVL.

This clone appeared a few times. The chain uses TRBV7-8 and TRBJ2-7; D is perhaps TRBD2 (6 bases). CDR1 and CDR2 (germline): SGHVS, FQNEAQ. V gave up 1 base and J gave up 6 bases, with 7 bases separating them. This CDR3 has 12 amino acids. CDR3 coding DNA: TGTGCCAGCAGCTTAGGGACTACCGAGCAGTACTTC. Translating gives CASSLGTTEQYF.

This clone showed up just once. The CDR3 here is CASSQVYTGLGSPLHF. In DNA, the CDR3 is TGCGCCAGCAGCCAAGTCTATACAGGGTTGGGTTCACCCCTCCACTTT. The chain employs TRBV4-1 and TRBJ1-6; possibly TRBD1 for D (6 bases). The CDR3 is 16 amino acids. Trimming cost V 1 base and J 9 bases, with 16 bases left between them. Germline CDR1 is MGHRA and CDR2 is YSYEKL.

This chain uses TRBV7-2 with TRBJ2-5, with 8 bases fitting TRBD1. With 4 bases clipped from V and 7 bases from J, the junction kept 14 bases outside the gene matches. The CDR3 is 16 amino acids. Germline assignment: CDR1 SGHTA and CDR2 FQGNSA. Written as DNA, the CDR3 is TGTGCCAGCAGCTCCACGCTGGGGACAGGTTCGGGGACCCAGTACTTC. This sequence encodes CASSSTLGTGSGTQYF. The full variable domain, with the rest looked up from reference TRBV7-2 and TRBJ2-5, is GAGVSQSPSNKVTEKGKDVELRCDPISGHTALYWYRQSLGQGLEFLIYFQGNSAPDKSGLPSDRFSAERTGGSVSTLTIQRTQQEDSAVYLCASSSTLGTGSGTQYFGPGTRLLVL.

V gene TRBV7-3 combines with J gene TRBJ2-1; 7 bases are shared with TRBD1. The CDR3 extends over 14 amino acids. V shed 5 bases and J 8 bases; nucleotides not matched to a gene: 9. Germline CDR1 reads SGHTA; CDR2 reads FQGTGA. The CDR3 is CASSPLLGGDEQFF. In nucleotides, the CDR3 is TGTGCCAGCAGCCCGCTCTTAGGGGGCGATGAGCAGTTCTTC.

This clone was detected only a few times. The chain joins TRBV19 to TRBJ2-3; D might be TRBD2 (6 bases). The CDR3 is made up of 16 amino acids. The germline V gene encodes CDR1 LNHDA and CDR2 SQIVND (reference sequence). V lost 3 bases to trimming and J lost 3 bases, with 16 bases between them. The CDR3 sequence is CASSILLGAGTDTQYF. The CDR3 coding sequence is TGTGCCAGTAGTATCCTCCTAGGTGCGGGGACAGATACGCAGTATTTT.

Here the CDR3 reads CASGQGLQPQHF. CDR3 nucleotides: TGTGCCAGTGGGCAGGGCCTTCAGCCCCAGCATTTT. This chain uses TRBV27 with TRBJ1-5, with D tentatively TRBD1 (5 bases). Per germline, CDR1 MNHEY and CDR2 SMNVEV (reference sequence). The CDR3 is 12 amino acids. Trimming pared 9 bases from V and 6 bases from J, leaving 12 bases between.

The V call is TRBV28, the J call TRBJ1-5; 7 nucleotides agree with TRBD1. The germline V gene encodes CDR1 MDHEN and CDR2 SYDVKM. The CDR3 is made up of 19 amino acids. Trimming took 3 bases from V and 3 from J; bases not matched to a gene: 17. The DNA of the CDR3 is TGTGCCAGCAGTTTCGACTGGACAGGTTCCTATATTACCAATCAGCCCCAGCATTTT. Protein: CASSFDWTGSYITNQPQHF.

The V call is TRBV7-2, the J call TRBJ2-3; maybe TRBD1 (6 bases). The CDR3 runs to 13 residues. Trimming cost V 5 bases and J 5 bases, with 11 bases left between them. Germline V lookup: CDR1 SGHTA, CDR2 FQGNSA. The CDR3 loop reads CASSIYREDTQYF. The CDR3 nucleotides are TGTGCCAGCAGCATTTACAGGGAAGATACGCAGTATTTT.

This sequence joins TRBV10-3 and TRBJ2-7; 8 nucleotides align to TRBD2. This CDR3 contains 13 residues. The ends lost 7 bases at V and 3 bases at J; junction bases unmatched: 5. From germline, CDR1 is ENHRY and CDR2 SYGVKD. This chain's CDR3 is CAIKAAGGYEQYF. The CDR3 coding sequence is TGTGCCATCAAAGCTGCGGGGGGCTACGAGCAGTACTTC.

The rearrangement uses TRBV2 and TRBJ1-5; TRBD1 matches 11 bases. The CDR3 sequence is 17 residues long. CDR1 and CDR2 from the germline V gene are SNHLY and FYNNEI. V lost 6 bases, J lost 5 bases, and 12 bases stayed unmatched. The CDR3 spells CASSSGTGGTIYQPQHF. The CDR3 region has the DNA TGTGCCAGCAGCTCCGGGACAGGGGGGACAATTTATCAGCCCCAGCATTTT. Full variable domain (remainder filled in from reference TRBV2 and TRBJ1-5): EPEVTQTPSHQVTQMGQEVILRCVPISNHLYFYWYRQILGQKVEFLVSFYNNEISEKSEIFDDQFSVERPDGSNFTLKIRSTKLEDSAMYFCASSSGTGGTIYQPQHFGDGTRLSIL.

The rearrangement links TRBV29-1 to TRBJ2-1; D is unclear. The CDR3 has 15 amino acids. Trimming pared 1 base from V and 0 bases from J, leaving 10 bases between. Germline CDR1 SQVTM, CDR2 ANQGSEA. In nucleotides, the CDR3 is TGCAGCGTTGAAGGGGCACAGAGCTCCTACAATGAGCAGTTCTTC. Translating it yields CSVEGAQSSYNEQFF.

The rearrangement uses TRBV6-5 and TRBJ1-2; no clear D gene. Between the trimmed V and J ends, which lost 7 bases and 3 bases, there was a span of 12 bases. This CDR3 has 13 amino acids. The V gene's germline CDR1 is MNHEY and CDR2 SVGAGI. Here the CDR3 DNA reads TGTGCCAGCAACGAAGGCGGTGACTATGGCTACACCTTC. This codes for CASNEGGDYGYTF.

The J gene is TRBJ2-2, the V gene TRBV5-5; weak D call: TRBD2 (5 bases). V dropped 2 bases and J dropped 0 bases, with 11 bases sitting between them. Germline lookup yields CDR1 SGHKS and CDR2 YYEKEE (reference sequence). This CDR3 is 16 amino acids long. The CDR3 sequence is CASSFPEGSNTGELFF. The CDR3 DNA follows: TGTGCCAGCAGCTTTCCTGAGGGCTCGAACACCGGGGAGCTGTTTTTT.

The V call is TRBV19, the J call TRBJ1-2; 7 nucleotides align to TRBD1. V gave up 4 bases and J gave up 8 bases; unmatched junction bases: 4. The germline CDR1 and CDR2 sequences are LNHDA and SQIVND (reference sequence). The length of the CDR3 is 12 residues. Here the CDR3 DNA reads TGTGCCAGTAGTAACCGGGACAGAGGCTACACCTTC. Protein sequence: CASSNRDRGYTF.

The chain carries TRBV6-1 and TRBJ1-2, with a tentative D call TRBD1 (5 bases). Between the trimmed V and J ends, which lost 5 bases and 4 bases, there was a span of 14 bases. The CDR3 is 14 residues long. Germline V lookup: CDR1 MNHNS, CDR2 SASEGT. The CDR3 sequence: CASSPRGGVYGYTF. The DNA for the CDR3 is TGTGCCAGCAGTCCTCGGGGGGGGGTCTATGGCTACACCTTC.

The genes are TRBV5-1 and TRBJ2-3; 7 positions agree with TRBD1. From germline, CDR1 is SGHRS and CDR2 YFSETQ. The J segment lost 5 bases and the V segment lost 4 bases, leaving 4 bases of the junction unmatched. CDR3 size: 13 residues. CDR3 DNA: TGCGCCAGCAGCCTTACAGGGGTAGATACGCAGTATTTT. It translates to CASSLTGVDTQYF.

J is TRBJ2-7 and V is TRBV5-1; D might be TRBD1 (5 bases). Germline V lookup: CDR1 SGHRS, CDR2 YFSETQ. The CDR3 sequence is 15 residues long. The germline V and J ends were trimmed by 5 bases and 5 bases, with 20 bases remaining between them. As DNA, the CDR3 is TGCGCCAGCAGTTTTAGTGTAGGGGAATTGGACGAGCAGTACTTC. This translates into CASSFSVGELDEQYF.

The chain is built from TRBV7-9 and TRBJ1-2; 8 bases align to TRBD1. V trimming: 3 bases; J trimming: 8 bases; junction bases outside the gene matches: 11. This CDR3 region has 15 residues. The germline V gene has CDR1 SEHNR and CDR2 FQNEAQ (reference sequence). The CDR3 sequence: CASSFTGQGAGGYTF. The CDR3 DNA sequence: TGTGCCAGCAGCTTCACGGGGCAGGGGGCGGGCGGCTACACCTTC.

The CDR3 DNA is TGTGCCAGCAGCGCCGGGACAGGGTTCTACGAGCAGTACTTC. The encoded protein is CASSAGTGFYEQYF. The chain has TRBV5-6 and TRBJ2-5; TRBD1 matches at 9 bases. The J call may be in error: the DNA end matches TRBJ2-7 better. Looked up from germline, CDR1 is SGHDT and CDR2 is YYEEEE. This CDR3 contains 14 residues.

The CDR3 protein is CASTTPAEGYEQYF. CDR3 bases: TGTGCCAGCACCACCCCCGCCGAGGGCTACGAGCAGTACTTC. The chain joins TRBV28 to TRBJ2-7; D is perhaps TRBD2 (5 bases). Trimming left V 7 bases short and J 3 bases short, with 16 bases between. CDR1 is MDHEN, CDR2 SYDVKM, per germline. The CDR3 has 14 residues. The whole variable domain, remainder taken from reference TRBV28 and TRBJ2-7, is DVKVTQSSRYLVKRTGEKVFLECVQDMDHENMFWYRQDPGLGLRLIYFSYDVKMKEKGDIPEGYSVSREKKERFSLILESASTNQTSMYLCASTTPAEGYEQYFGPGTRLTVT.

The chain links TRBV6-4 to TRBJ1-2; 9 bases are a match to TRBD1. Germline CDR1 is MRHNA and CDR2 is SNTAGT. This CDR3 has 14 residues. V lost 5 bases to trimming and J lost 5 bases; unmatched junction nucleotides: 6. CDR3 loop: CASSSGTGTYGYTF. The CDR3 DNA sequence: TGTGCCAGCAGTTCCGGGACAGGGACGTATGGCTACACCTTC.

The V and J genes are TRBV6-6 and TRBJ2-1, with 9 bases matching TRBD1. In germline, CDR1 is MNHNY, CDR2 SVGAGI (reference sequence). The CDR3 is made up of 15 amino acids. J gave up 7 bases and V 2 bases, and 6 bases lay outside the gene matches. CDR3: CASSYGGQGRNEQFF. The CDR3 DNA follows: TGTGCCAGCAGTTACGGGGGACAGGGCCGAAATGAGCAGTTCTTC.

The chain uses TRBV11-2 and TRBJ1-3; D possibly corresponds to TRBD1 (5 bases). Trimming took off 5 bases at V and 0 bases at J, with 14 bases between the two ends. Germline CDR1 reads SGHAT; CDR2 reads FQNNGV. The length of the CDR3 is 16 residues. The CDR3 DNA reads as TGTGCCAGCAGCGCCTCCTACAGGAACTCTGGAAACACCATATATTTT. Its protein product is CASSASYRNSGNTIYF.